The clone carrying this T cell receptor (beta chain) was recorded a few times. The source of the sample is a study of blood T cell repertoires in COVID-19. Study overall: There were acute and convalescent COVID-19 samples, and they came from the United States, Italy and Spain.

Germline V CDR1 and CDR2: SGHNT, YYREEE (reference sequence). The CDR3 runs 15 residues. The V end was cut by 5 bases, the J end by 1 base, with 15 bases between. Donors were grouped by their self-reported clinical history. Measured with immunoSEQ multiplex PCR; TCRdb has only the in-frame clones, and not every one. In the table there are under 350,000 clones, 80% to 90% of which are singletons. This receptor was identified in a woman between 40 and 50 years old with acute COVID-19. The chain joins TRBV5-4 to TRBJ1-1; no clear D. The source material was PBMCs or T cells enriched from blood (not recorded which). CDR3: CASSSLRSSNTEAFF. As DNA, the CDR3 is TGTGCCAGCAGTTCCTTGAGGTCTTCGAACACTGAAGCTTTCTTT.